These T cell receptor beta chains were read from a single sample in a study of blood T cell repertoires in COVID-19. Produced via immunoSEQ multiplex PCR; TCRdb's table is partial and in-frame only. Of approximately 12,000 clones detected, around 82% appear once; the ten largest clones hold approximately 3.8%. Sequences were obtained from peripheral blood. These receptors were collected from a woman aged 55-70 years with acute or convalescent COVID-19. Both conserved end residues are trimmed from each CDR3. Clone size is stated in some rows and not others, as once, few, many or a class when expanded.

TRBV11-3	few	ATQGLAGFTGELF
TRBV11-2	NA	ASSRLAGGSYNEQF
TRBV2	NA	ATTTTGISSPLH
TRBV7-3	NA	ASSIGLAGTNEQF
TRBV5-4	NA	ASSLVGQGPNTEAF
TRBV5-4	NA	ASSGGQPGYT
TRBV6-5	NA	ATLQGVGEKLF
TRBV14	few	ASSQDLITGDSEQY
TRBV28	NA	ATLLSEKLF
TRBV12-3/TRBV12-4	NA	ASMGTGVYGYT
TRBV2	NA	ASRFDPGNSGNTIY
TRBV19	NA	ASSIVGTRSAQY
TRBV14	few	ASSQWGQLNEKLF
TRBV5-5	NA	ASSTEGGETQY
TRBV18	NA	ASSPRGAGELF
TRBV2	NA	ASSPQAQETQY
TRBV2	few	ASTGTTRRTDTQY
TRBV9	few	ASSVPRVNYGYT
TRBV7-3	NA	ASSLSRALGTGELF
TRBV7-9	NA	ASRRVPNRGAWEQF
TRBV4-1	NA	ASSQGLDLDTQY
TRBV13	few	ASSLRTGVRGTEAF
TRBV19	NA	ASIGNYGYT
TRBV5-1	few	ASSRTLDEQF
TRBV3-1/TRBV3-2	NA	ASSQPGTDTQY
TRBV3-1/TRBV3-2	NA	ASSRLTSGEQETQY
TRBV3-1/TRBV3-2	once	ASSQRRRRTEAF
TRBV21-1	NA	ASSLPSTSSGNTIY
TRBV14	NA	ASSHARSWTSPGELF
TRBV2	medium-sized	ASREIAYGGYT
TRBV19	NA	ASSIRGQGGYGYT
TRBV6-5	NA	ASSRSGRFEAF
TRBV5-5	once	ASSLNPGFGYEQY
TRBV5-1	NA	ASSFERTGEQY
TRBV11-2	NA	ASSPGGAQEKLF
TRBV19	NA	ASSISETGHTEAF
TRBV9	NA	ASSAPQGVNTGELF
TRBV5-1	NA	ASSSHRDRVLF
TRBV6-1	NA	ASSEVAGGNPGELF
TRBV18	NA	ASSPLSAGELF
TRBV9	NA	ASSVRGAPYNEQF
TRBV5-1	NA	ASSLVVGGHLGTEAF
TRBV7-8	NA	ASSMGQFLHGYT
TRBV10-3	NA	AISRLAGGRTGELF
TRBV18	once	ASQSHPGSYGYT
TRBV3-1/TRBV3-2	few	ASSQDTQGNYGYT
TRBV19	NA	ASGRQGADTQY
TRBV2	NA	ASSRRGQATGNTIY
TRBV2	NA	ASRPTGGRYEQY
TRBV6-2/TRBV6-3	NA	ASSHVTVLLSPLH